The present TCR beta chain was sequenced within a study of shared clonotypes between healthy human individuals. Comment on this clone: Its antigen remains unknown.

Among the donors, all were Caucasian adults who lived in Nashville, Tennessee. Study-level findings and limits: Clonotype sharing across donors was expected to vary with sequencing depth. Relative to clonotypes present in all four donors, those not shared had lower generation probabilities.

The V gene's germline CDR1 is SGHDN and CDR2 FVKESK. The V end lost 5 bases, the J end lost 2 bases, and 10 bases lay between the germline ends. The CDR3 is made up of 13 amino acids. The run depth of the assay was deep. TCRdb keeps only in-frame clones here, not all; method: immunoSEQ multiplex PCR. The sample shows about 990,000 clones, around 78% of them seen only once. The sequence was collected from a man between 18 and 35 years old in good health. Some clones in this sample may be carry-over from other donors' samples. Input material: memory CD4+ T cells from PBMCs. Subset here: CD45RA-negative fraction. This chain joins TRBV14 and TRBJ2-7; D is possibly TRBD1 (5 bases). This chain's CDR3 is CASSFQGTYEQYF. The CDR3 DNA is TGTGCCAGCAGCTTTCAGGGTACCTACGAGCAGTACTTC.